Following are 8 T cell receptor beta chains from one sample sequenced in a study of Graves' ophthalmopathy and Graves' hyperthyroidism. RNA transcripts were the template, and TCR beta CDR3 regions were amplified from them. Scientists carried out first-round RT-PCR using HTBI primers and then a second-round multiplex PCR. TCRdb reanalysed the multiplex PCR reads using MiXCR and keeps one entry per CDR3 protein. The data contain 200,000 to 250,000 distinct CDR3 sequences, roughly 21% of them singletons. The specimen was peripheral blood. These receptor sequences come from a woman aged 45 to 65 with Graves' ophthalmopathy.

This clonotype was picked up a small number of times. This chain connects TRBV6-1 to TRBJ2-7, with 10 bases aligning to TRBD1. CDR1 is MNHNS and CDR2 is SASEGT in the germline V gene. The junction had 3 bases not matched to a gene; V was cut back by 6 bases and J by 1 base. CDR3 length equals 14 residues. The CDR3 coding sequence is TGTGCCAGCAGCGGGGGACAGGGGTCCTACGAGCAGTACTTC. Translated: CASSGGQGSYEQYF.

This clonotype was recorded a few times. The V gene is TRBV10-3, the J gene TRBJ2-6, with D tentatively TRBD1 or TRBD2 (5 bases each). CDR1 is ENHRY, CDR2 SYGVKD, per germline. V was trimmed by 8 bases and J by 0 bases, leaving 17 bases between them. The CDR3 has 17 amino acids. CDR3 region: CAIAAEGTISGANVLTF. CDR3 bases: TGTGCCATCGCGGCAGAGGGGACCATCTCTGGGGCCAACGTCCTGACTTTC.

This clonotype was found many times. The V call is TRBV12-3 or TRBV12-4, the J call TRBJ1-1; possibly TRBD1 for D (5 bases). The CDR3 totals 15 residues. Between the trimmed V and J ends, which lost 4 bases and 0 bases, there was a span of 12 bases. The CDR3 region is CASSWQGPMNTEAFF. CDR3 bases: TGTGCCAGCAGTTGGCAGGGCCCCATGAACACTGAAGCTTTCTTT.

This clonotype was seen ten or more times. The chain combines TRBV20-1 with TRBJ2-5, with TRBD1 matching 7 bases. Germline CDR1 DFQATT, CDR2 SNEGSKA (reference sequence). This CDR3 comprises 12 residues. With V trimmed by 6 bases and J by 1 base, 2 bases remained unmatched. Here the CDR3 DNA reads TGCAGTGCCACAGGGGTCCAAGAGACCCAGTACTTC. Protein product: CSATGVQETQYF.

This clonotype has at least ten counts. The chain carries TRBV19 and TRBJ2-5; 10 nucleotides match TRBD1. The V and J ends lost 3 bases and 3 bases, in that order; junction bases with no gene match: 10. This CDR3 spans 17 amino acids. Germline V gives CDR1 LNHDA, CDR2 SQIVND (reference sequence). The CDR3 coding sequence is TGTGCCAGTAGTATCTCCGCGCAAGGGACAGGGGAAGAGACCCAGTACTTC. Protein: CASSISAQGTGEETQYF.

This clonotype occurred a few times. The V and J genes are TRBV4-1 and TRBJ2-7; tentative D call: TRBD2 (6 bases). CDR3 length: 15 residues. Germline CDR1 and CDR2: MGHRA and YSYEKL. The germline V and J ends were trimmed by 1 base and 4 bases, with 14 bases remaining between them. The chain's CDR3 is CASSQVTGSQYEQYF. DNA of the CDR3: TGCGCCAGCAGCCAAGTTACCGGGAGCCAATACGAGCAGTACTTC.

The chain uses TRBV18 and TRBJ2-5; D is uncertain. The germline V gene encodes CDR1 KGHSH and CDR2 LQKENI. Trimming stripped 3 bases from V and 2 bases from J, with 4 bases between. The length of the CDR3 is 12 residues. CDR3 nucleotide sequence: TGTGCCAGCTCACCCGATCAAGAGACCCAGTACTTC. Translated, it gives CASSPDQETQYF.

The V gene is TRBV11-2, the J gene TRBJ1-1, with D tentatively TRBD1 (5 bases). This CDR3 has 15 amino acids. Germline CDR1 and CDR2: SGHAT and FQNNGV. Trimming stripped 3 bases from V and 0 bases from J, with 11 bases between. CDR3 in DNA: TGTGCCAGCAGCTTGACGGGACCGATGAACACTGAAGCTTTCTTT. Translating gives CASSLTGPMNTEAFF.